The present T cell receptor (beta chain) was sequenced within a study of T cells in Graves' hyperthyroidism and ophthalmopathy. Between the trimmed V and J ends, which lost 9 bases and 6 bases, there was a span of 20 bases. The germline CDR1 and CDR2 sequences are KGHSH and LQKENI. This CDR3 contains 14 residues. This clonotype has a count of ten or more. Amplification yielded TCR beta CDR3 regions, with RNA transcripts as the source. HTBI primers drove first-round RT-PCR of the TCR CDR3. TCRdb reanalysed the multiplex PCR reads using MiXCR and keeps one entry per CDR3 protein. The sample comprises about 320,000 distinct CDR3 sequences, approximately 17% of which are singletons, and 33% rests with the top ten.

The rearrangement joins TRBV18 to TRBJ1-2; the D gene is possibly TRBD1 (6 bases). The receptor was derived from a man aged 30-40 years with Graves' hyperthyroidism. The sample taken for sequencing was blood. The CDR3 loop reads CASEMTRGVNGYTF. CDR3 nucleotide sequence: TGTGCCAGTGAGATGACCAGGGGAGTGAATGGCTACACCTTC.